The 3 T cell receptor beta chains given below trace back to one sample, sequenced in a study of T cell responses to AZD1222 COVID-19 vaccine. Assay used: immunoSEQ multiplex PCR; TCRdb lists only in-frame clones, some missing. The sample holds 150,000 to 200,000 clones; around 93% are singletons and the top ten take more than 1.1%. Specimen: peripheral blood, collected on day 0 of AZD1222 vaccination. The receptors derive from an adult in good health.

V is TRBV5-1 and J is TRBJ2-2; TRBD1 matches at 7 bases. J was trimmed by 1 base and V by 2 bases; bases with no gene match: 2. This CDR3 has 15 amino acids. CDR1 and CDR2 (germline): SGHRS, YFSETQ. CDR3 coding DNA: TGCGCCAGCAGCTTCCGGGACAGGAACACCGGGGAGCTGTTTTTT. Translated, it gives CASSFRDRNTGELFF.

The chain has TRBV5-1 and TRBJ1-4, with D possibly TRBD1 on 5 matching bases. Per the germline V gene, CDR1 is SGHRS and CDR2 is YFSETQ. The CDR3 runs to 17 residues. Trimming left V 0 bases short and J 2 bases short, with 14 bases between. The CDR3 loop is CASSLVLLGATNEKLFF. The CDR3 DNA is TGCGCCAGCAGCTTGGTTCTCCTAGGGGCGACTAATGAAAAACTGTTTTTT.

The rearrangement links TRBV7-3 to TRBJ2-1; TRBD2 aligns across 13 bases. The CDR3 spans 15 residues. Germline CDR1 is SGHTA and CDR2 is FQGTGA. Unmatched junction bases numbered 5, after V lost 5 bases and J lost 7 bases. The CDR3 here is CASSPTSGRGNEQFF. In nucleotides, the CDR3 is TGTGCCAGCAGCCCAACTAGCGGGAGGGGTAATGAGCAGTTCTTC.